These 15 T cell receptor beta chains were sequenced from one sample in a study of cytomegalovirus exposure and HLA in healthy donors. Researchers ran the PCR with 60 Vbeta and 13 Jbeta primers. The method was immunoSEQ multiplex PCR; TCRdb's version includes in-frame clones alone and lacks a portion of them. The table has more than 95,000 clones, approximately 80% seen once. The sample was PBMCs. All receptors come from a woman between 40 and 50 years old in good health and CMV-seronegative.

The chain joins TRBV7-2 to TRBJ2-7; 10 bases fit TRBD1. Germline lookup yields CDR1 SGHTA and CDR2 FQGNSA. The CDR3 is made up of 13 amino acids. With 6 bases clipped from V and 2 bases from J, the junction kept 1 base outside the gene matches. CDR3: CASRGQGPYEQYF. The CDR3 coding sequence is TGTGCCAGCAGGGGACAGGGGCCCTACGAGCAGTACTTC.

The V gene is TRBV7-2, the J gene TRBJ1-5, with D perhaps matching TRBD1 (6 bases). Germline V gene lookup returns CDR1 SGHTA and CDR2 FQGNSA. Trimming shortened V by 1 base and J by 7 bases, and 8 bases separated the two germline ends. This CDR3 comprises 13 residues. This chain's CDR3 is CASSLDRAQPQHF. CDR3 sequence (DNA): TGTGCCAGCAGCTTAGACAGGGCCCAGCCCCAGCATTTT.

This chain uses TRBV25-1 with TRBJ2-7; tentative D call: TRBD2 (6 bases). The CDR3 contains 14 residues. CDR1 and CDR2 (germline): MGHDK, SYGVNS. V shed 3 bases and J shed 4 bases, with 13 bases lying between them. CDR3 protein: CASSEGGVGYEQYF. For the CDR3, the DNA is TGTGCCAGCAGTGAGGGCGGGGTAGGGTACGAGCAGTACTTC.

The chain couples TRBV30 to TRBJ2-1; 8 bases are a match to TRBD2. Per the germline V gene, CDR1 is GTSNPN and CDR2 is SVGIG (reference sequence). J lost 7 bases, V lost 7 bases, and 18 bases had no gene match. CDR3 length equals 16 residues. As DNA, the CDR3 is TGTGCCTACCGTCCCTTTACCGGGACTAGACTAAATGAGCAGTTCTTC. Protein product: CAYRPFTGTRLNEQFF. Complete variable domain (other parts from reference TRBV30 and TRBJ2-1): SQTIHQWPATLVQPVGSPLSLECTVEGTSNPNLYWYRQAAGRGLQLLFYSVGIGQISSEVPQNLSASRPQDRQFILSSKKLLLSDSGFYLCAYRPFTGTRLNEQFFGPGTRLTVL.

The chain has TRBV9 and TRBJ2-3; 16 bases are shared with TRBD2. The CDR3 consists of 17 residues. The V gene end was trimmed by 0 bases and the J gene end by 8 bases; junction bases not matched to a gene: 6. Germline assignment: CDR1 SGDLS and CDR2 YYNGEE. The chain's CDR3 is CASSVGGTSGRASTQYF. The CDR3 nucleotides read TGTGCCAGCAGCGTAGGTGGGACTAGCGGGAGGGCCTCTACGCAGTATTTT.

V and J are TRBV7-2 and TRBJ2-3; 8 positions match TRBD2. Germline lookup yields CDR1 SGHTA and CDR2 FQGNSA. The CDR3 runs to 15 residues. Trimming removed 0 bases from V and 6 bases from J; junction bases left unmatched: 5. The CDR3 DNA is TGTGCCAGCAGCTTAGCCGGGACTAGTGCCGATACGCAGTATTTT. Its translation is CASSLAGTSADTQYF.

The chain uses TRBV28 and TRBJ1-1, with no clear D. V dropped 3 bases and J dropped 0 bases, with 8 bases sitting between them. The CDR3 runs 14 residues. Germline V gives CDR1 MDHEN, CDR2 SYDVKM. CDR3 coding DNA: TGTGCCAGCAGTTTTCCCGGGGTGAACACTGAAGCTTTCTTT. It yields the protein CASSFPGVNTEAFF.

This clone has only one observation. The V gene is TRBV6-5, the J gene TRBJ2-1; 7 bases match TRBD2. The CDR3 is 13 residues long. Germline-derived CDR1 and CDR2 are MNHEY and SVGAGI. After removal of 7 bases from V and 5 bases from J, the junction contained 5 bases not matched to a gene. The DNA for the CDR3 is TGTGCCAGCAAAGGACTAGGGAACAATGAGCAGTTCTTC. Translating it yields CASKGLGNNEQFF.

The chain recombines TRBV7-6 with TRBJ2-2; perhaps TRBD1 as D (7 bases). The germline V gene encodes CDR1 SGHVS and CDR2 FNYEAQ. The CDR3 runs to 14 residues. Between the trimmed V and J ends, which lost 5 bases and 5 bases, there was a span of 12 bases. The CDR3 spells CASSRRGQTGELFF. CDR3 bases: TGTGCCAGCAGCCGGAGGGGGCAAACCGGGGAGCTGTTTTTT.

The chain carries TRBV2 and TRBJ1-2; TRBD1 aligns across 7 bases. In germline, CDR1 is SNHLY, CDR2 FYNNEI. Losses at the gene ends were 4 bases for V and 8 bases for J; bases not matched to a gene: 10. The CDR3 sequence is 14 residues long. The CDR3 loop reads CASSAGQISLGYTF. The CDR3 DNA sequence: TGTGCCAGCAGTGCGGGACAGATAAGTCTAGGCTACACCTTC.

The chain links TRBV18 to TRBJ2-7; D unresolved. CDR1 and CDR2 (germline): KGHSH, LQKENI. V was trimmed by 2 bases and J by 6 bases, leaving 11 bases between them. This CDR3 spans 13 amino acids. CDR3: CASSPSVQSEQYF. For the CDR3, the DNA is TGTGCCAGCTCACCATCAGTTCAAAGCGAGCAGTACTTC.

Here the CDR3 reads CASSTLPGPDNYGYTF. The DNA for the CDR3 is TGTGCCAGCAGCACGCTCCCAGGGCCCGATAACTATGGCTACACCTTC. The chain combines TRBV9 with TRBJ1-2; tentatively, D is TRBD1 (5 bases). The CDR3 totals 16 residues. V was trimmed by 4 bases and J by 1 base, leaving 17 bases between them. Germline V gives CDR1 SGDLS, CDR2 YYNGEE. The complete variable domain, with remaining parts taken from reference TRBV9 and TRBJ1-2, reads DSGVTQTPKHLITATGQRVTLRCSPRSGDLSVYWYQQSLDQGLQFLIQYYNGEERAKGNILERFSAQQFPDLHSELNLSSLELGDSALYFCASSTLPGPDNYGYTFGSGTRLTVV.

The V gene is TRBV13, the J gene TRBJ2-1, with TRBD2 matching 9 bases. The CDR3 is 15 residues long. Germline V CDR1 and CDR2: PRHDT, FYEKMQ (reference sequence). Germline trimming cut 5 bases from V and 9 bases from J; bases unmatched to any gene: 11. The chain's CDR3 is CASSPGTSLRGEQFF. CDR3 bases: TGTGCCAGCAGCCCGGGGACTAGCCTAAGGGGTGAGCAGTTCTTC. Complete variable domain (other parts from reference TRBV13 and TRBJ2-1): AAGVIQSPRHLIKEKRETATLKCYPIPRHDTVYWYQQGPGQDPQFLISFYEKMQSDKGSIPDRFSAQQFSDYHSELNMSSLELGDSALYFCASSPGTSLRGEQFFGPGTRLTVL.

This clone qualifies as medium-sized (0.01 to 0.1%). This chain connects TRBV19 to TRBJ2-7; D is uncertain. CDR3 length: 13 residues. The V end was cut by 1 base, the J end by 2 bases, with 6 bases between. Germline CDR1 is LNHDA and CDR2 is SQIVND (reference sequence). In DNA form, the CDR3 reads TGTGCCAGTAGTATAGGCCTAACCTACGAGCAGTACTTC. It yields the protein CASSIGLTYEQYF.

The V gene is TRBV7-2, the J gene TRBJ2-5; the D gene is possibly TRBD1 (6 bases). The CDR3 length is 12 residues. Germline V gene lookup returns CDR1 SGHTA and CDR2 FQGNSA. V was clipped by 2 bases and J by 10 bases, with 11 bases between them. CDR3 in DNA: TGTGCCAGCAGCTTATCCGGCAGGGGCCAGTACTTC. Translation gives CASSLSGRGQYF.